These T cell receptor beta chains were read from a single sample in a study of TIL therapy for anti-PD-1-resistant metastatic lung cancer. Sequenced by immunoSEQ multiplex PCR; TCRdb stores in-frame clones only, minus some. The data hold 54,000 or so clones, with less than 85% observed a single time. The sequencing here drew on blood, taken at baseline. These receptors all stem from a person aged 25-80 years with non-small cell lung cancer. CDR3s include the opening cysteine and the closing phenylalanine or tryptophan. A D gene is named only where the DNA matches it firmly. The size field is filled for only some rows; it gives once, few, many or a size class.

size	V	D	J	DNA	CDR3
once	TRBV7-9	TRBD1	TRBJ2-3	TGTGCCAGCAGCTTAGCGGGACAGGGGTATTTT	CASSLAGQGYF
-	TRBV4-1	TRBD2	TRBJ2-7	TGCGCCAGCAGCCAAGAATGGGGGGGTGGCTACGAGCAGTACTTC	CASSQEWGGGYEQYF
-	TRBV15	TRBD1	TRBJ2-5	TGTGCCACCAGCCACAGGGGGCGCGCAGAGACCCAGTACTTC	CATSHRGRAETQYF
-	TRBV2	TRBD2	TRBJ2-7	TGTGCCAGCAGTTCTCAGCGGGGCCCATACGAGCAGTACTTC	CASSSQRGPYEQYF
-	TRBV29-1	-	TRBJ2-5	TGCAGCGTTGAAGAGAATACCCAAGAGACCCAGTACTTC	CSVEENTQETQYF
-	TRBV6-4	TRBD1	TRBJ2-2	TGTGCCAGCTGTACAGGGGGCAGGAACACCGGGGAGCTGTTTTTT	CASCTGGRNTGELFF
-	TRBV27	TRBD1	TRBJ1-6	TGTGCCAGCAGTTCTCTTGACAGGGGACATTCACCCCTCCACTTT	CASSSLDRGHSPLHF
-	TRBV5-6	-	TRBJ1-1	TGTGCCAGCAGCTTGACAGGGAACACTGAAGCTTTCTTT	CASSLTGNTEAFF
-	TRBV7-9	-	TRBJ2-5	TGTGCCAGCAGCTTAGTCAGCTTCTACCAAGAGACCCAGTACTTC	CASSLVSFYQETQYF
-	TRBV4-3	-	TRBJ2-7	TGCGCCAGCAGCCCAGGGGGGACAGCCAATGTCCCTTACGAGCAGTACTTC	CASSPGGTANVPYEQYF
-	TRBV7-2	TRBD1	TRBJ2-2	TGTGCCAGCAGCTTCAGGGGGAGCACCGGGGAGCTGTTTTTT	CASSFRGSTGELFF
-	TRBV28	TRBD1	TRBJ1-2	TGTGCCAGCAGGTCACAACGCCCAGGGGGAATCTATGGCTACACCTTC	CASRSQRPGGIYGYTF
-	TRBV2	-	TRBJ1-2	TGTGCCAGCAGTGAGAGGGGCGCGCCCTATGGCTACACCTTC	CASSERGAPYGYTF
-	TRBV9	TRBD1	TRBJ1-2	TGTGCCAGCACACGTGTGGGGACAGCGACCTATGGCTACACCTTC	CASTRVGTATYGYTF
-	TRBV30	-	TRBJ1-6	TGTGCCTGGACTCGGAGGGGTTCACCCCTCCACTTT	CAWTRRGSPLHF
-	TRBV5-5	-	TRBJ2-7	TGTGCCAGCAGCTTGGCGGGGGAGTCCTACGAGCAGTACTTC	CASSLAGESYEQYF
-	TRBV4-1	-	TRBJ2-4	TGCGCCAGCAGCCAAGAAGCCCTAAGTGGGAACATTCAGTACTTC	CASSQEALSGNIQYF
few	TRBV28	-	TRBJ2-7	TGTGCCAGCAGTTTAAGACAGGCTCGCTACGAGCAGTACTTC	CASSLRQARYEQYF
few	TRBV27	-	TRBJ1-2	TGTGCCAGCAGTCGCAAGGTCGGGGCTGGCTACACCTTC	CASSRKVGAGYTF
-	TRBV7-2	-	TRBJ2-5	TGTGCCAGCAGCTTAGAGGTTAGGCTACAAGAGACCCAGTACTTC	CASSLEVRLQETQYF
few	TRBV6-1	-	TRBJ2-3	TGTGCCAGCAGTTGGACTGGGGATACGCAGTATTTT	CASSWTGDTQYF
-	TRBV28	TRBD1	TRBJ2-7	TGTGCCAGCAATAGACAGGGGGCGGCCCACGAGCAGTACTTC	CASNRQGAAHEQYF
few	TRBV30	-	TRBJ2-2	TGTGCCTGGAGTCTCGTCACCGGGGAGCTGTTTTTT	CAWSLVTGELFF
once	TRBV13	TRBD1	TRBJ2-4	TGTGCCAGCAGCCAGGACAGGGGGCTCCTATTAGCCAAAAACATTCAGTACTTC	CASSQDRGLLLAKNIQYF
few	TRBV28	-	TRBJ1-1	TGTGCCAGCACCCCGCATAGGCAGGAATCCACTGAAGCTTTCTTT	CASTPHRQESTEAFF
-	TRBV27	-	TRBJ2-7	TGTGCCAGCCAAAACAGACGCTCCTACGAGCAGTACTTC	CASQNRRSYEQYF
few	TRBV2	TRBD1	TRBJ2-3	TGTGCCAGCAGGGAGACAGGGGGCGTCACAGATACGCAGTATTTT	CASRETGGVTDTQYF
-	TRBV28	TRBD2	TRBJ2-1	TGTGCCAGCAGCGGACTAGCGGGAGCGACCTACAATGAGCAGTTCTTC	CASSGLAGATYNEQFF
-	TRBV19	TRBD1	TRBJ2-6	TGTGCCAGTACGGACAGGGGGGCCTCTGGGGCCAACGTCCTGACTTTC	CASTDRGASGANVLTF
-	TRBV9	-	TRBJ2-1	TGTGCCAGCAGCGTAGATCTGGGATCCTACAATGAGCAGTTCTTC	CASSVDLGSYNEQFF
-	TRBV7-2	-	TRBJ2-7	TGTGCCAGCAGCTTACCTAGGGCAACCTACGAGCAGTACTTC	CASSLPRATYEQYF
-	TRBV7-2	-	TRBJ2-2	TGTGCCAGCAGCTTAGTGAGCGGCCAGAACACCGGGGAGCTGTTTTTT	CASSLVSGQNTGELFF
-	TRBV5-1	-	TRBJ2-1	TGCGCCAGCAGCTTGGCCGGGAGCAATGGGTACGGTGAGCAGTTCTTC	CASSLAGSNGYGEQFF
-	TRBV11-3	TRBD2	TRBJ2-5	TGTGCCAGCAGCTTAGGACTAGCGAGCATGATGCAAGAGACCCAGTACTTC	CASSLGLASMMQETQYF
-	TRBV13	-	TRBJ2-3	TGTGCCAGCAGCTCCAACACAGATACGCAGTATTTT	CASSSNTDTQYF
-	TRBV6-6	-	TRBJ2-4	TGTGCCAGCAGTCCGGTTCTTACCGGGGACATTCAGTACTTC	CASSPVLTGDIQYF